A selection of T cell receptor beta chains follows, all from one sample in a study of naive and memory T cell subsets. TCRdb re-derived calls from the 5' RACE reads in MiXCR, one entry per CDR3 protein. This sample has 45,000 to 55,000 distinct CDR3 sequences, with about 4.5% found just once. The receptors here all came from a female donor in good health. CDR3s include the opening cysteine and the closing phenylalanine or tryptophan.

v_gene | CDR3aa
TRBV18 | CASSPKGPGGSYEQYF
TRBV29-1 | CSVGMGLGEPQHF
TRBV12-3/TRBV12-4 | CASSLRGNQPQHF
TRBV7-9 | CASGGRQEKLFF
TRBV7-9 | CASSLGKPWTSGRTGHEQYF
TRBV24-1 | CATSDRTGSREPYSNQPQHF
TRBV29-1 | CSVQGQVYTDTQYF
TRBV5-8 | CASSLDSTWVWNTEAFF
TRBV3-1 | CASSQGMGGEAAYEQYF
TRBV29-1 | CSVVVGGGGNQPQHF
TRBV13 | CASSPRTGRSYGDTF
TRBV10-3 | CAIGGGQAVETQYF
TRBV27 | CASSPGQGEAYEQYF